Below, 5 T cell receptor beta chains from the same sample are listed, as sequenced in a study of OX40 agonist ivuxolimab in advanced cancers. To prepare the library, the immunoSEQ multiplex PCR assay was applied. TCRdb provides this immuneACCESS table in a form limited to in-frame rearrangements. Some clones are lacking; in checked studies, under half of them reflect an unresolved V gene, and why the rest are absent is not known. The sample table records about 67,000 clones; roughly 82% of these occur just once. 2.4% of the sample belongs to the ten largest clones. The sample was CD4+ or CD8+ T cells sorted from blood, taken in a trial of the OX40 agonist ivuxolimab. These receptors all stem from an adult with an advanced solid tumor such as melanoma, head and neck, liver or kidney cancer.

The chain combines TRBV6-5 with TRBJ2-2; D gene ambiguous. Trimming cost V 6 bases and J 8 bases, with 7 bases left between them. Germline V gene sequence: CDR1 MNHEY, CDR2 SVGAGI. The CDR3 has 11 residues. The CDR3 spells CASRTAGELFF. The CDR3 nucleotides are TGTGCCAGCAGGACGGCTGGGGAGCTGTTTTTT.

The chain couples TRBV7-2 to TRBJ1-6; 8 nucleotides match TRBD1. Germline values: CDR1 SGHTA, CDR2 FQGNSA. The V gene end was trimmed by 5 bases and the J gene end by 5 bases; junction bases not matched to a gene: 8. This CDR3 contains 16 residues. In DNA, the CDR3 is TGTGCCAGCAGCCCTGGACAGGGTAGGAATAATTCACCCCTCCACTTT. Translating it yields CASSPGQGRNNSPLHF. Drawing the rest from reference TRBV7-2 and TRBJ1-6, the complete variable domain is GAGVSQSPSNKVTEKGKDVELRCDPISGHTALYWYRQSLGQGLEFLIYFQGNSAPDKSGLPSDRFSAERTGGSVSTLTIQRTQQEDSAVYLCASSPGQGRNNSPLHFGNGTRLTVT.

CDR3 in DNA: TGCAGTGCAAAAGAAGGCTACACCTTC. Amino acids: CSAKEGYTF. V is TRBV20-1 and J is TRBJ1-2; D is unresolved. CDR3 size: 9 residues. Germline loops: CDR1 DFQATT, CDR2 SNEGSKA (reference sequence). Trimming shortened V by 6 bases and J by 8 bases, and 7 bases separated the two germline ends.

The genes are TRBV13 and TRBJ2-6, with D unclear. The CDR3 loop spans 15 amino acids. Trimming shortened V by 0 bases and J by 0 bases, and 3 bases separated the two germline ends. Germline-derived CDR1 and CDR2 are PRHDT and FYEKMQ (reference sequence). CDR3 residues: CASSLGNSGANVLTF. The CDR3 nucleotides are TGTGCCAGCAGCTTAGGCAACTCTGGGGCCAACGTCCTGACTTTC.

Here the CDR3 reads CAARGSLMNTEAFF. DNA of the CDR3: TGTGCCGCCCGGGGGAGTTTAATGAACACTGAAGCTTTCTTT. The genes are TRBV9 and TRBJ1-1; D might be TRBD1 (5 bases). This CDR3 is 14 amino acids long. Germline V gives CDR1 SGDLS, CDR2 YYNGEE. Trimming left V 10 bases short and J 0 bases short, with 16 bases between.